Many counts were recorded for the clone carrying this T cell receptor beta chain. Template material for amplifying TCR beta CDR3 regions consisted of RNA transcripts. The primer set for the first-round RT-PCR of the TCR CDR3 was HTBI. TCRdb redid the calling of the multiplex PCR reads with MiXCR, one entry per CDR3 protein. Among around 520,000 distinct CDR3 sequences, around 22% were seen once, and the ten largest hold 11%. The data derive from a study of T cells in Graves' hyperthyroidism and ophthalmopathy. Study background: Peripheral blood sampling occurred at initial diagnosis, before any treatment.

Germline loops: CDR1 MNHEY, CDR2 SVGEGT. The V and J ends lost 2 bases and 3 bases respectively, with 7 bases between them. This CDR3 has 14 amino acids. The chain is built from TRBV6-2 or TRBV6-3 and TRBJ2-2; tentatively, D is TRBD1 (6 bases). Sequencing was done on a sample of blood. The TCR comes from a woman aged 25 to 39 with Graves' ophthalmopathy. The CDR3: CASSYHRDTGELFF. The DNA of the CDR3 is TGTGCCAGCAGTTACCACAGGGACACCGGGGAGCTGTTTTTT.